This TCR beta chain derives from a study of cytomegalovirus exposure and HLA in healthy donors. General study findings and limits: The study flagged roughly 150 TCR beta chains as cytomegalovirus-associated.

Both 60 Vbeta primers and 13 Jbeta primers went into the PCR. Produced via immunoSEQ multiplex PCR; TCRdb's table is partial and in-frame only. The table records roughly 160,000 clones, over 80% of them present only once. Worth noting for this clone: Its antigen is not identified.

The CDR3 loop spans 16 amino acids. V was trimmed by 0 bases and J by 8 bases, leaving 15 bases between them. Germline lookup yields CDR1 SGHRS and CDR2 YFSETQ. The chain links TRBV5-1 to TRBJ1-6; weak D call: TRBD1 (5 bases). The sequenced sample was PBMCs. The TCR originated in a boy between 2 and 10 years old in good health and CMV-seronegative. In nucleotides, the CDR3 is TGCGCCAGCAGCTTGGTGGTCCAGGGTAGGGATTCACCCCTCCACTTT. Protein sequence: CASSLVVQGRDSPLHF.